This T cell receptor beta chain came from a study of cytomegalovirus exposure and HLA in healthy donors. Study overall: From donors who were HLA-typed, an early data release held about 85 million unique TCRs.

With 5 bases clipped from V and 7 bases from J, the junction kept 5 bases outside the gene matches. The CDR3 covers 13 residues. Germline V gene lookup returns CDR1 MNHEY and CDR2 SMNVEV (reference sequence). In regard to this clone: Its antigen is unidentified.

The study, taken as a whole, reports: HLA alleles showed associations with 16,951 TCR beta sequences in a later analysis, at a 0.05 false discovery rate. Data from an earlier analysis indicated that most TCR beta V segments were productive either about 90% or about 30% of the time. High sensitivity and specificity were reportedly achieved when the classifier diagnosed cytomegalovirus status.

The PCR made use of 60 Vbeta and 13 Jbeta primers. Sequencing was performed with immunoSEQ multiplex PCR; in TCRdb, only in-frame clones are kept and a portion is missing. The sample has approximately 100,000 clones, about 74% seen once. The sequence came from a female donor in good health and CMV-seropositive. Sequencing was performed on PBMCs. The chain joins TRBV27 to TRBJ1-2, with 9 bases fitting TRBD1. CDR3 protein: CASSNIQGAGYTF. The CDR3 region has the DNA TGTGCCAGCAGTAATATACAGGGGGCTGGCTACACCTTC.